The sequence of this TCR beta chain was determined in a study of blood T cell repertoires in COVID-19. Study overall: Samples taken during acute and convalescent COVID-19 were collected in the United States, Italy and Spain. Nucleic acid was either cDNA or gDNA, and it came from T cells, B-cell-depleted T cells, or PBMCs.

Authors' processing steps: Scientists estimated how many nucleated cells there were by amplifying reference gene primers. Sequencing was performed with immunoSEQ multiplex PCR; in TCRdb, only in-frame clones are kept and a portion is missing. V and J calls and clone size are given by that table; D and trimming were obtained from the DNA. The sample lists roughly 110,000 clones; approximately 86% were seen once. The CDR3 has 14 amino acids. In germline, CDR1 is MNHNS, CDR2 SASEGT. Between the trimmed V and J ends, which lost 3 bases and 4 bases, there was a span of 12 bases. The chain carries TRBV6-1 and TRBJ1-2; D is unclear. This sequence originates from a middle-aged man with acute or convalescent COVID-19. The sample was peripheral blood. The CDR3 bases are TGTGCCAGCAGTGACGAGAGGCTTATCTATGGCTACACCTTC. It translates to CASSDERLIYGYTF.